One and the same sample provided the 14 T cell receptor beta chains below, sequenced in a study of T-cell reconstitution after alpha-beta-depleted transplantation in children. A library of TCRbeta sequences, prepared with unique molecular identifiers, was generated. TCRdb reanalysed the PCR reads using MiXCR and keeps one entry per CDR3 protein. The sample lists roughly 400,000 distinct CDR3 sequences, roughly 21% seen once, with less than 4.5% in the top ten. The source was PBMCs from the stem cell graft donor, collected from the stem cell graft. The receptors stem from a human donor who donated a stem cell graft to a child with acute myeloid leukemia.

This clonotype has just a few counts. DNA of the CDR3: TGCAGCGTTGCCCGGGAAGGGAACAATCAGCCCCAGCATTTT. Translation gives CSVAREGNNQPQHF. The chain couples TRBV29-1 to TRBJ1-5; the D is unclear. The CDR3 spans 14 residues. Trimming shortened V by 4 bases and J by 3 bases, and 13 bases separated the two germline ends. Germline lookup yields CDR1 SQVTM and CDR2 ANQGSEA.

The rearrangement joins TRBV12-3 or TRBV12-4 to TRBJ2-1; a possible D gene is TRBD1 (5 bases). The CDR3 is made up of 13 amino acids. Trimming took off 4 bases at V and 6 bases at J, with 10 bases between the two ends. DNA of the CDR3: TGTGCCAGCAGTTCCTCAGGGATCAATGAGCAGTTCTTC. It yields the protein CASSSSGINEQFF.

This clonotype was detected a few times. The chain joins TRBV25-1 to TRBJ1-6; no clear D. CDR3 length: 16 amino acids. CDR1 and CDR2 from the germline V gene are MGHDK and SYGVNS. Trimming left V 4 bases short and J 7 bases short, with 17 bases between. The CDR3 sequence is CASSVPGLHGNSPLHF. In DNA, the CDR3 is TGTGCCAGCAGTGTGCCGGGTCTCCATGGGAATTCACCCCTCCACTTT.

V usage is TRBV6-5 and J usage is TRBJ2-1; D possibly uses TRBD1 or TRBD2 (6 bases each). This CDR3 comprises 14 residues. Germline V lookup: CDR1 MNHEY, CDR2 SVGAGI. Trimming took 2 bases from V and 9 from J, leaving 14 bases between them. The DNA of the CDR3 is TGTGCCAGCAGTTACGACTGGGGGGCCGGTGAGCAGTTCTTC. This encodes CASSYDWGAGEQFF.

This clonotype was counted only a few times. The chain couples TRBV20-1 to TRBJ2-1, with D maybe TRBD2 (6 bases). Looked up from germline, CDR1 is DFQATT and CDR2 is SNEGSKA (reference sequence). V dropped 2 bases and J dropped 0 bases, with 11 bases sitting between them. The CDR3 contains 15 residues. CDR3 sequence: CSARNWRGSYNEQFF. CDR3 DNA: TGCAGTGCTAGAAATTGGAGGGGCTCCTACAATGAGCAGTTCTTC.

As DNA, the CDR3 is TGTGCCAGCAGTCAGAGGATCTCGGGACAGGTTCATTCACCCCTCCACTTT. It encodes CASSQRISGQVHSPLHF. V usage is TRBV6-2 or TRBV6-3 and J usage is TRBJ1-6; TRBD1 aligns across 8 bases. This CDR3 is 17 amino acids long. Trimming removed 5 bases from V and 8 bases from J; junction bases left unmatched: 14. Looked up from germline, CDR1 is MNHEY and CDR2 is SVGEGT.

The chain joins TRBV4-2 to TRBJ2-3; D perhaps matches TRBD1 (6 bases). This CDR3 is built from 18 residues. Germline CDR1 reads LGHNA; CDR2 reads YNFKEQ. V dropped 4 bases and J dropped 6 bases, with 26 bases sitting between them. CDR3 loop: CASSPKGRDIRSSDTQYF. The CDR3 nucleotides are TGTGCCAGCAGCCCCAAAGGCCGGGACATACGCTCATCGGATACGCAGTATTTT.

The chain combines TRBV6-5 with TRBJ2-7; D perhaps matches TRBD2 (6 bases). CDR3 length: 15 residues. Trimming shortened V by 2 bases and J by 1 base, and 12 bases separated the two germline ends. Germline V gene sequence: CDR1 MNHEY, CDR2 SVGAGI. The CDR3: CASSYISGLSYEQYF. DNA of the CDR3: TGTGCCAGCAGTTACATCTCCGGACTATCCTACGAGCAGTACTTC.

This chain uses TRBV4-3 with TRBJ2-2; possible D gene TRBD2, 6 bases. The CDR3 spans 18 residues. Germline CDR1 LGHNA, CDR2 YSLEER. The V end lost 6 bases, the J end lost 0 bases, and 20 bases lay between the germline ends. Here the CDR3 DNA reads TGCGCCAGCAGTCCCTCCCTTTTAGCGGCCGCGAACACCGGGGAGCTGTTTTTT. Translating gives CASSPSLLAAANTGELFF.

CDR3 nucleotide sequence: TGTGCCAGCAGCTTGGCGGGGGGGGTAGGCACAGATACGCAGTATTTT. Its protein is CASSLAGGVGTDTQYF. The genes are TRBV5-5 and TRBJ2-3; 8 bases match TRBD2. J gave up 1 base and V 0 bases, and 4 bases lay outside the gene matches. The germline gives CDR1 SGHKS, CDR2 YYEKEE (reference sequence). The length of the CDR3 is 16 residues.

J is TRBJ1-2 and V is TRBV20-1, with D uncertain. Trimming pared 5 bases from V and 0 bases from J, leaving 13 bases between. The CDR3 extends over 14 amino acids. The V gene's germline CDR1 is DFQATT and CDR2 SNEGSKA (reference sequence). The CDR3 DNA sequence: TGCAGTGCTGGCGGGGTGCACACTAACTATGGCTACACCTTC. It encodes CSAGGVHTNYGYTF.

The chain carries TRBV6-5 and TRBJ2-2; TRBD2 matches 12 bases. CDR1 and CDR2 (germline): MNHEY, SVGAGI. This CDR3 region has 16 residues. V dropped 7 bases and J dropped 5; count of bases not matched to a gene: 8. DNA for the CDR3: TGTGCCAGCACTTCTAGCGGGAGGGTGCGGACCGGGGAGCTGTTTTTT. Translating gives CASTSSGRVRTGELFF.

V gene TRBV5-1 combines with J gene TRBJ2-1; 10 bases align to TRBD2. The CDR3 length is 15 residues. V was pared by 3 bases and J by 7 bases, with 7 bases of the junction left unmatched. From germline, CDR1 is SGHRS and CDR2 YFSETQ. The CDR3 nucleotides read TGCGCCAGCAGCTCCTCTAGCGGGAGTTTAAATGAGCAGTTCTTC. This gives the protein CASSSSSGSLNEQFF.

The chain employs TRBV5-1 and TRBJ2-3, with D hard to call. The V end lost 0 bases, the J end lost 2 bases, and 7 bases lay between the germline ends. This CDR3 is built from 14 residues. The germline V gene has CDR1 SGHRS and CDR2 YFSETQ. In DNA form, the CDR3 reads TGCGCCAGCAGCTTGGAACAGATCACAGATACGCAGTATTTT. Residues: CASSLEQITDTQYF. Full variable domain (missing parts from reference TRBV5-1 and TRBJ2-3): KAGVTQTPRYLIKTRGQQVTLSCSPISGHRSVSWYQQTPGQGLQFLFEYFSETQRNKGNFPGRFSGRQFSNSRSEMNVSTLELGDSALYLCASSLEQITDTQYFGPGTRLTVL.